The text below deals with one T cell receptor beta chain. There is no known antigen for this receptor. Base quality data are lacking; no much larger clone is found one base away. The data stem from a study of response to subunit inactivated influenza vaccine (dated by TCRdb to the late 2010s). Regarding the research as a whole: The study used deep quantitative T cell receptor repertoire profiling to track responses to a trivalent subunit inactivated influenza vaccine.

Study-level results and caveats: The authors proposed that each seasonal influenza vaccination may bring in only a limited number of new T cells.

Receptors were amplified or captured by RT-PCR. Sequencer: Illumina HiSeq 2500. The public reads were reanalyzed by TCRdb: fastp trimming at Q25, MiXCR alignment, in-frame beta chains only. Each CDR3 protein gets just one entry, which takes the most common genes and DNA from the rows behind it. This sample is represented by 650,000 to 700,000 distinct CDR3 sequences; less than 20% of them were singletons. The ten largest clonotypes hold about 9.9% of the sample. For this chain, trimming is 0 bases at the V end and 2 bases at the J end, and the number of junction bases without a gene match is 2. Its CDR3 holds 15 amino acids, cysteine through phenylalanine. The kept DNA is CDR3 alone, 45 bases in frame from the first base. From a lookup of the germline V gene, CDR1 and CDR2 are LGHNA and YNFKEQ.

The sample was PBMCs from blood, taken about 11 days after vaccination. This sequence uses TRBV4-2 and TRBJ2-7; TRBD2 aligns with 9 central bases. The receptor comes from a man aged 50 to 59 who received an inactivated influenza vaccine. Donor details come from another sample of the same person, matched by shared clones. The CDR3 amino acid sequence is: CASSQDAGGPYEQYF. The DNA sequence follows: TGTGCCAGCAGCCAAGATGCGGGGGGGCCCTACGAGCAGTACTTC.